A selection of T cell receptor beta chains follows, all from one sample in a study of OX40 agonist ivuxolimab in advanced cancers. The repertoire was sequenced with immunoSEQ multiplex PCR; TCRdb's copy has only in-frame clones and lacks some. The top ten hold about 2% of the sample, which has tens of thousands of clones, roughly 80% seen once. Here the sequenced sample was CD4+ or CD8+ T cells sorted from blood, taken in a trial of the OX40 agonist ivuxolimab. The receptors originated from an adult with an advanced solid tumor such as melanoma, head and neck, liver or kidney cancer. The conserved cysteine and the conserved F or W are not part of the CDR3 here.

V	CDR3
TRBV6-5	ASSRSGRANYGYT
TRBV19	ASTLSGANVLT
TRBV5-5	ASSFQGGTEAF
TRBV11-3	ASSLTDDQPQH
TRBV28	ASSPRGRTNVVGTGELF
TRBV12-5	ASGLVPRHMDSPLH
TRBV10-3	AISLEQMNTEAF
TRBV29-1	SVGPAGGPVNEQF
TRBV5-5	ASSQQGRSGANVLT
TRBV7-2	ASNPPGLQETQY
TRBV5-6	ASSPDENEQF
TRBV5-1	ASNYGDTQY
TRBV10-1	ASSEQGGYT
TRBV28	ASLTEDEKLF
TRBV9	ASSVGGLSTNEKLF
TRBV16	ASSLSPIPSYGYT
TRBV11-2	ASSLGTGSQETQY
TRBV13	ASSFPGPDTEAF
TRBV7-2	ASSSLAEYNEQF
TRBV7-9	ASSLRNTQY
TRBV11-2	ASRSPGADTEAF
TRBV7-6	ASSPRGAGPSEQY
TRBV7-7	ASASGPSPPDTQY